The 9 T cell receptor beta chains in this list originate from one sample, sequenced in a study of blood T cell repertoires in COVID-19. The data were produced by immunoSEQ multiplex PCR, yet TCRdb's version contains in-frame clones alone and is incomplete. The sample includes about 190,000 clones, approximately 86% of them seen just once. Sequenced: peripheral blood. The receptors stem from a man aged 35-49 years with active or convalescent COVID-19.

The chain uses TRBV7-8 and TRBJ1-2, with TRBD1 matching over 8 bases. The germline V gene encodes CDR1 SGHVS and CDR2 FQNEAQ. The CDR3 length is 15 residues. J was trimmed by 4 bases and V by 2 bases; bases with no gene match: 6. CDR3 bases: TGTGCCAGCAGCTTAATAGGACAGGGAGGCTATGGCTACACCTTC. This codes for CASSLIGQGGYGYTF.

The V and J genes are TRBV2 and TRBJ1-1, with D perhaps TRBD1 (5 bases). V was trimmed by 8 bases and J by 4 bases, leaving 8 bases between them. The CDR3 runs to 11 residues. CDR1 and CDR2 from the germline V gene are SNHLY and FYNNEI. CDR3 sequence reads: CASRQTTEAFF. Here the CDR3 DNA reads TGTGCCAGCCGACAGACCACTGAAGCTTTCTTT.

V gene TRBV5-1 combines with J gene TRBJ2-7, with 8 bases aligning to TRBD1. V gave up 4 bases and J gave up 5 bases; unmatched junction bases: 8. The CDR3 sequence is 14 residues long. Per germline, CDR1 SGHRS and CDR2 YFSETQ. The CDR3 bases are TGCGCCAGCAGCCCACGGGACAGGTCCAACGAGCAGTACTTC. Its translation: CASSPRDRSNEQYF.

This clone appeared a few times. The chain joins TRBV18 to TRBJ1-6; D gene uncertain. The germline gives CDR1 KGHSH, CDR2 LQKENI. The CDR3 spans 15 residues. V lost 5 bases and J 6 bases, leaving 14 bases between the germline ends. The CDR3 DNA is TGTGCCAGCTCATCCGGGAGCACTTTTAATTCACCCCTCCACTTT. Its translation: CASSSGSTFNSPLHF.

The chain uses TRBV24-1 and TRBJ1-5; 7 bases fit TRBD1. The CDR3 length is 14 residues. Germline trimming cut 5 bases from V and 1 base from J; bases unmatched to any gene: 1. Germline lookup yields CDR1 KGHDR and CDR2 SFDVKD. For the CDR3, the DNA is TGTGCCACCAGTGGGGACAGCAGCAATCAGCCCCAGCATTTT. Translating it yields CATSGDSSNQPQHF.

This clone came up a few times. The gene calls are TRBV19 and TRBJ1-5; 8 bases agree with TRBD1. This CDR3 comprises 15 residues. From germline, CDR1 is LNHDA and CDR2 SQIVND (reference sequence). With V trimmed by 5 bases and J by 6 bases, 9 bases remained unmatched. The CDR3 sequence: CASSPDRAAGQPQHF. The CDR3 region has the DNA TGTGCCAGTAGTCCGGACAGGGCCGCCGGTCAGCCCCAGCATTTT. Full variable domain (missing parts from reference TRBV19 and TRBJ1-5): DGGITQSPKYLFRKEGQNVTLSCEQNLNHDAMYWYRQDPGQGLRLIYYSQIVNDFQKGDIAEGYSVSREKKESFPLTVTSAQKNPTAFYLCASSPDRAAGQPQHFGDGTRLSIL.

V gene TRBV6-5 combines with J gene TRBJ2-1; TRBD2 might be the D (5 bases). This CDR3 has 13 amino acids. CDR1 is MNHEY and CDR2 is SVGAGI in the germline V gene. V was shortened by 2 bases and J by 10 bases, with 12 bases between the two germline ends. DNA for the CDR3: TGTGCCAGCAGTTACCGCCCGGGAATAGAGCAGTTCTTC. Encoded protein: CASSYRPGIEQFF.

This clone has a handful of counts. V gene TRBV7-9 combines with J gene TRBJ1-6; 7 bases are a match to TRBD1. Germline V gene data show CDR1 as SEHNR and CDR2 as FQNEAQ (reference sequence). There are 13 residues in the CDR3. Trimming took 5 bases from V and 14 from J; bases not matched to a gene: 9. The CDR3 protein is CASSQPGQLALHF. The CDR3 DNA follows: TGTGCCAGCAGCCAACCGGGACAGCTGGCCCTCCACTTT.

The V gene is TRBV6-5, the J gene TRBJ1-3; D not resolved. From germline, CDR1 is MNHEY and CDR2 SVGAGI. The CDR3 has 14 amino acids. Trimming cost V 6 bases and J 4 bases, with 13 bases left between them. The CDR3 loop reads CASSGLGPGNTIYF. DNA for the CDR3: TGTGCCAGCAGCGGACTGGGCCCCGGAAACACCATATATTTT.